Following are 17 T cell receptor beta chains from one sample sequenced in a study of T cells in Graves' hyperthyroidism and ophthalmopathy. Regions amplified from RNA transcripts were the TCR beta CDR3 regions. An initial round of RT-PCR targeting the TCR CDR3 relied on the HTBI primer set. TCRdb used MiXCR to reprocess the multiplex PCR reads, holding one entry per CDR3 protein. The table records under 400,000 distinct CDR3 sequences, 21% of them present only once. Source material: blood. The receptors here all came from a woman in her fifties or sixties with Graves' hyperthyroidism.

This clonotype was seen many times. The chain carries TRBV28 and TRBJ1-4, with D possibly being TRBD1 (6 bases). Trimming cost V 5 bases and J 6 bases, with 13 bases left between them. The CDR3 is made up of 14 amino acids. Germline values: CDR1 MDHEN, CDR2 SYDVKM. CDR3 sequence: CASSKGGMDEKLFF. The CDR3, as DNA: TGTGCCAGCAGTAAGGGGGGGATGGATGAAAAACTGTTTTTT.

The J gene is TRBJ2-2, the V gene TRBV19, with D maybe TRBD2 (6 bases). The V and J ends lost 7 bases and 6 bases respectively, with 12 bases between them. Germline V lookup: CDR1 LNHDA, CDR2 SQIVND (reference sequence). This CDR3 has 13 residues. Here the CDR3 DNA reads TGTGCCAGTAAGGGCAGGAGGGCCGGGGAGCTGTTTTTT. It is translated as CASKGRRAGELFF.

This clonotype was counted at least ten times. The CDR3: CAWTGQMNTGELFF. CDR3 coding DNA: TGTGCCTGGACAGGACAGATGAACACCGGGGAGCTGTTTTTT. The chain is built from TRBV30 and TRBJ2-2; D is perhaps TRBD1 (6 bases). V was shortened by 4 bases and J by 1 base, with 10 bases between the two germline ends. The CDR3 spans 14 residues. Germline V gene data show CDR1 as GTSNPN and CDR2 as SVGIG (reference sequence).

The V and J genes are TRBV7-9 and TRBJ1-2; 7 nucleotides line up with TRBD1. Germline V CDR1 and CDR2: SEHNR, FQNEAQ (reference sequence). Unmatched junction bases numbered 15, after V lost 5 bases and J lost 6 bases. The CDR3 has 16 amino acids. The CDR3, as DNA: TGTGCCAGCAGCGCGGCGGACAGGTTCATCAGGGATGGCTACACCTTC. As protein: CASSAADRFIRDGYTF.

This clonotype was counted at least ten times. The chain recombines TRBV5-1 with TRBJ2-1; no firm D call. The CDR3 runs to 13 residues. Trimming pared 0 bases from V and 8 bases from J, leaving 9 bases between. Germline V gene sequence: CDR1 SGHRS, CDR2 YFSETQ. The CDR3 reads CASSLGWGDEQFF. In nucleotides, the CDR3 is TGCGCCAGCAGCTTGGGGTGGGGTGATGAGCAGTTCTTC.

This clonotype was recorded many times. The rearrangement joins TRBV28 to TRBJ2-7, with 7 nucleotides matching TRBD2. The CDR3 consists of 15 residues. V shed 7 bases, J shed 4 bases, and the junction held 13 bases outside the gene matches. In germline, CDR1 is MDHEN, CDR2 SYDVKM. The CDR3 nucleotides are TGTGCCAGCACTCCGGCGGGGGTGAATACTTACGAGCAGTACTTC. It specifies CASTPAGVNTYEQYF.

This clonotype occurred a few times. The chain recombines TRBV4-1 with TRBJ2-7; 7 bases align to TRBD1. The V and J ends lost 0 bases and 0 bases, in that order; junction bases with no gene match: 2. The CDR3 has 15 amino acids. Germline lookup yields CDR1 MGHRA and CDR2 YSYEKL. This CDR3 reads CASSQEDRYSYEQYF. The CDR3 bases are TGCGCCAGCAGCCAAGAGGACAGGTACTCCTACGAGCAGTACTTC.

This clonotype appeared many times. The chain employs TRBV2 and TRBJ1-5, with 9 bases that match TRBD1. Germline CDR1 and CDR2: SNHLY and FYNNEI. The V and J ends lost 6 bases and 5 bases, in that order; junction bases with no gene match: 2. This CDR3 is 13 amino acids long. The DNA of the CDR3 is TGTGCCAGCAGGGGACAGGGTGATCAGCCCCAGCATTTT. Translated: CASRGQGDQPQHF.

This clonotype came up many times. This chain connects TRBV5-1 to TRBJ1-1; TRBD1 aligns across 7 bases. The V segment lost 7 bases and the J segment 1 base; nucleotides outside the gene matches: 4. This CDR3 has 13 amino acids. In germline, CDR1 is SGHRS, CDR2 YFSETQ. The CDR3 DNA follows: TGCGCCAGCCACCAGGGGGAGAACACTGAAGCTTTCTTT. Translated: CASHQGENTEAFF.

Points on this clonotype: A much larger clonotype is one base distant, so this may be a read error. The V and J genes are TRBV11-2 and TRBJ2-1, with D possibly matching TRBD2 (5 bases). There are 14 residues in the CDR3. CDR1 and CDR2 from the germline V gene are SGHAT and FQNNGV. Trimming took 2 bases from V and 8 from J, leaving 13 bases between them. The CDR3 DNA sequence: TGTGCCAGCAGCTTATCACCAGCCGGGGATGAGCAGTTCTTC. This gives the protein CASSLSPAGDEQFF.

This clonotype was observed a few times. The CDR3 loop is CASSPASGGGSSYEQYF. The CDR3 DNA follows: TGCGCCAGCAGCCCCGCTAGCGGGGGGGGGAGCTCCTACGAGCAGTACTTC. J is TRBJ2-7 and V is TRBV5-1, with TRBD2 matching 12 bases. CDR1 SGHRS and CDR2 YFSETQ come from the germline V gene. The CDR3 sequence is 17 residues long. The junction had 8 bases not matched to a gene; V was cut back by 4 bases and J by 0 bases.

This clonotype has a handful of counts. The chain links TRBV28 to TRBJ2-7, with D possibly being TRBD1 or TRBD2 (5 bases each). Germline V lookup: CDR1 MDHEN, CDR2 SYDVKM. V was clipped by 6 bases and J by 6 bases, with 12 bases between them. The CDR3 contains 12 residues. The CDR3 bases are TGTGCCAGCAGGGGACGGCTTGGCGAGCAGTACTTC. It is translated as CASRGRLGEQYF.

This clonotype was detected ten times or more. V and J are TRBV27 and TRBJ2-3; 7 nucleotides align to TRBD2. Germline lookup yields CDR1 MNHEY and CDR2 SMNVEV (reference sequence). This CDR3 comprises 16 residues. Losses at the gene ends were 5 bases for V and 2 bases for J; bases not matched to a gene: 10. The CDR3 DNA follows: TGTGCCAGCAGTATAAACCTCGGGACTAACACAGATACGCAGTATTTT. Its translation is CASSINLGTNTDTQYF.

Written as DNA, the CDR3 is TGTGCCAGCAGTACCAACAGGGGCCTCTCCTACGAGCAGTACTTC. Its translation: CASSTNRGLSYEQYF. The chain recombines TRBV28 with TRBJ2-7; 7 nucleotides agree with TRBD1. The CDR3 is made up of 15 amino acids. CDR1 and CDR2 (germline): MDHEN, SYDVKM. The V gene end was trimmed by 5 bases and the J gene end by 0 bases; junction bases not matched to a gene: 7.

In its sample, this clonotype was seen many times. This chain links TRBV6-2 or TRBV6-3 with TRBJ2-5; tentatively, D is TRBD1 (5 bases). Germline lookup yields CDR1 MNHEY and CDR2 SVGEGT. The CDR3 totals 17 residues. Trimming pared 2 bases from V and 5 bases from J, leaving 21 bases between. For the CDR3, the DNA is TGTGCCAGCAGTTACCCAGGGATCAGATTGTCCGTGGAGACCCAGTACTTC. Encoded protein: CASSYPGIRLSVETQYF.

The CDR3 reads CAIWTIPYEQYF. In nucleotides, the CDR3 is TGTGCCATTTGGACGATTCCCTACGAGCAGTACTTC. The V gene is TRBV12-3 or TRBV12-4, the J gene TRBJ2-7; no clear D. The CDR3 runs 12 residues. V shed 10 bases and J shed 2 bases, with 12 bases lying between them.

This clonotype has at least ten counts. The rearrangement joins TRBV6-1 to TRBJ2-7; TRBD1 matches 7 bases. V gave up 7 bases and J gave up 0 bases; unmatched junction bases: 9. The CDR3 extends over 15 amino acids. Germline CDR1 reads MNHNS; CDR2 reads SASEGT. Written as DNA, the CDR3 is TGTGCCAGCAAAAACCTGGACAGGAGCTCCTACGAGCAGTACTTC. Its translation: CASKNLDRSSYEQYF.